These 14 T cell receptor beta chains were all obtained from the same sample, sequenced in a study of cytotoxic CD8 clonotypes in ibrutinib-treated CLL (dated by TCRdb to the early 2020s). The library was made by the immunoSEQ multiplex PCR assay. Entries here come from immuneACCESS through TCRdb and include only in-frame sequences with V and J called. Some clones fail to appear in such tables; in the studies checked, an unresolved V gene covers under half of the shortfall, and the cause of the remainder is unknown. The sample records about 310,000 clones, around four fifths of which are singletons. 5.5% to 8% of the sample lies in the top ten. Here the sequenced sample was PBMCs, taken before ibrutinib treatment. Receptors were obtained from a human donor with chronic lymphocytic leukemia.

This clone was seen once. The rearrangement uses TRBV9 and TRBJ2-7; no reliable D call. The V gene lost 0 bases and the J gene lost 4 bases, with 11 bases spanning the gap. Germline CDR1 and CDR2: SGDLS and YYNGEE. The CDR3 runs to 14 residues. CDR3 residues: CASSVGDLRYEQYF. In DNA form, the CDR3 reads TGTGCCAGCAGCGTAGGAGACCTCAGGTACGAGCAGTACTTC.

V gene TRBV7-2 combines with J gene TRBJ1-5; a weak D match, TRBD1 (6 bases). V gave up 1 base and J gave up 9 bases, with 7 bases separating them. This CDR3 contains 12 residues. Germline loops: CDR1 SGHTA, CDR2 FQGNSA. CDR3 in amino acids: CASSLETGPQHF. The CDR3 nucleotides are TGTGCCAGCAGCTTAGAGACAGGGCCCCAGCATTTT.

The chain employs TRBV29-1 and TRBJ2-3; no clear D gene. From germline, CDR1 is SQVTM and CDR2 ANQGSEA. V lost 2 bases and J lost 0, with 6 bases in between. The CDR3 sequence is 13 residues long. The CDR3 bases are TGCAGCGTTGAATTACTAAGCACAGATACGCAGTATTTT. Encoded protein: CSVELLSTDTQYF.

The V gene is TRBV9, the J gene TRBJ2-7; D unclear. CDR3 length: 14 residues. Trimming removed 0 bases from V and 2 bases from J, with 9 bases in between. In germline, CDR1 is SGDLS, CDR2 YYNGEE. The CDR3 spells CASSVGDHAYEQYF. The CDR3 DNA reads TGTGCCAGCAGCGTAGGGGATCACGCCTACGAGCAGTACTTC.

This chain uses TRBV29-1 with TRBJ2-7; weak D call: TRBD1 (6 bases). There are 15 residues in the CDR3. V lost 5 bases and J 0 bases, leaving 17 bases between the germline ends. Germline CDR1 reads SQVTM; CDR2 reads ANQGSEA. The CDR3 sequence is CSVRYGTTRSYEQYF. The CDR3 bases are TGCAGCGTTCGTTACGGGACAACTCGCTCCTACGAGCAGTACTTC.

This chain uses TRBV25-1 with TRBJ2-7; 9 bases align to TRBD2. The CDR3 consists of 14 residues. Losses at the gene ends were 6 bases for V and 3 bases for J; bases not matched to a gene: 6. Per germline, CDR1 MGHDK and CDR2 SYGVNS. CDR3 region: CASREAGGLYEQYF. CDR3 in DNA: TGTGCCAGCAGAGAAGCGGGAGGCCTCTACGAGCAGTACTTC.

This clone was picked up a small number of times. V is TRBV6-5 and J is TRBJ1-3; 7 bases agree with TRBD1. Losses at the gene ends were 4 bases for V and 4 bases for J; bases not matched to a gene: 4. The CDR3 runs 14 residues. Germline CDR1 reads MNHEY; CDR2 reads SVGAGI. The CDR3 DNA follows: TGTGCCAGCAGTTCGACAGGGTTCGGAAACACCATATATTTT. It specifies CASSSTGFGNTIYF.

The V gene is TRBV9, the J gene TRBJ2-7; D perhaps matches TRBD1 (6 bases). The CDR3 is 14 residues long. Looked up from germline, CDR1 is SGDLS and CDR2 is YYNGEE. The V end was cut by 4 bases, the J end by 3 bases, with 14 bases between. The CDR3 region is CASSKQGVDYEQYF. The CDR3 region has the DNA TGTGCCAGCAGCAAACAGGGAGTGGACTACGAGCAGTACTTC.

The chain combines TRBV30 with TRBJ2-1, with a possible D match to TRBD2 (6 bases). The germline gives CDR1 GTSNPN, CDR2 SVGIG (reference sequence). This CDR3 spans 15 amino acids. Trimming cost V 5 bases and J 1 base, with 15 bases left between them. As DNA, the CDR3 is TGTGCCTGGGGATCGTTAGCGGTATCCTACAATGAGCAGTTCTTC. Its protein product is CAWGSLAVSYNEQFF.

This clone was seen a handful of times. The V and J genes are TRBV20-1 and TRBJ2-1, with D possibly matching TRBD2 (6 bases). Trimming pared 3 bases from V and 9 bases from J, leaving 9 bases between. The germline V gene has CDR1 DFQATT and CDR2 SNEGSKA (reference sequence). CDR3 length equals 11 residues. CDR3 protein: CSARYGSEQFF. CDR3 nucleotide sequence: TGCAGTGCTAGGTACGGGAGTGAGCAGTTCTTC.

This chain joins TRBV4-3 and TRBJ2-5; 9 bases match TRBD1. V lost 0 bases, J lost 5 bases, and 7 bases stayed unmatched. The CDR3 covers 16 residues. Germline V gene lookup returns CDR1 LGHNA and CDR2 YSLEER. The CDR3 DNA reads as TGCGCCAGCAGCCAAGAAGCGGACAGGGGAATCGAGACCCAGTACTTC. Its protein is CASSQEADRGIETQYF.

V gene TRBV27 combines with J gene TRBJ2-7; D is tentatively TRBD1 or TRBD2 (6 bases each). The CDR3 spans 14 residues. V gave up 5 bases and J gave up 2 bases, with 13 bases separating them. The V gene's germline CDR1 is MNHEY and CDR2 SMNVEV (reference sequence). CDR3 nucleotides: TGTGCCAGCAGTACGAACAGGGAGGCCTACGAGCAGTACTTC. This sequence encodes CASSTNREAYEQYF.

This clone was counted between two and nine times. The chain links TRBV30 to TRBJ1-1; D is unclear. The CDR3 has 12 amino acids. V lost 2 bases, J lost 1 base, and 5 bases lay in between. Germline CDR1 GTSNPN, CDR2 SVGIG (reference sequence). CDR3: CAWSSRNTEAFF. In DNA, the CDR3 is TGTGCCTGGAGTTCCAGGAACACTGAAGCTTTCTTT. Full variable domain (missing parts from reference TRBV30 and TRBJ1-1): SQTIHQWPATLVQPVGSPLSLECTVEGTSNPNLYWYRQAAGRGLQLLFYSVGIGQISSEVPQNLSASRPQDRQFILSSKKLLLSDSGFYLCAWSSRNTEAFFGQGTRLTVV.

This clone was seen only a few times. This chain links TRBV15 with TRBJ1-2, with D possibly TRBD1 on 6 matching bases. V lost 5 bases to trimming and J lost 12 bases, with 13 bases between them. CDR1 is LNHNV, CDR2 YYDKDF, per germline (reference sequence). This CDR3 contains 11 residues. The CDR3 DNA is TGTGCCACCAGCGGAACAGGGAGACACACCTTC. Encoded protein: CATSGTGRHTF.